This record covers a single T cell receptor beta chain. V lost 6 bases and J 0 bases, leaving 12 bases between the germline ends. This CDR3 has 15 amino acids. Per germline, CDR1 MNHEY and CDR2 SMNVEV (reference sequence). The method was immunoSEQ multiplex PCR; TCRdb's version includes in-frame clones alone and lacks a portion of them. The sample includes some 90,000 clones, about 88% seen only once; the top ten take approximately 7.6%. The sample comes from a study of control samples from healthy donors and cancer patients. The chain couples TRBV27 to TRBJ1-5; D is perhaps TRBD1 (5 bases). The sequence was collected from a woman aged 55-70 years in good health. Sequencing was performed on blood. CDR3 loop: CASSAREGSNQPQHF. The CDR3 DNA is TGTGCCAGCAGCGCCAGGGAGGGTAGCAATCAGCCCCAGCATTTT.